These 3 T cell receptor beta chains were all obtained from the same sample, sequenced in a study of blood T cell repertoires in COVID-19. The method was immunoSEQ multiplex PCR; TCRdb's version includes in-frame clones alone and lacks a portion of them. The sample has around 240,000 clones; roughly 83% are singletons. Sequencing was done on a sample of PBMCs or T cells enriched from blood (not recorded which). The origin of the receptors is a woman between 50 and 59 years old who had recovered from COVID-19.

The CDR3 region is CASSGGLAGEQYF. CDR3 coding DNA: TGTGCCAGCAGTGGGGGACTGGCGGGTGAGCAGTACTTC. The chain couples TRBV12-3 or TRBV12-4 to TRBJ2-7; TRBD2 might be the D (6 bases). V lost 5 bases and J lost 7, with 15 bases in between. This CDR3 comprises 13 residues.

The rearrangement joins TRBV29-1 to TRBJ1-4, with D unclear. CDR1 is SQVTM and CDR2 is ANQGSEA in the germline V gene. The CDR3 runs 19 residues. Between the trimmed V and J ends, which lost 1 base and 0 bases, there was a span of 21 bases. CDR3 in DNA: TGCAGCGTTGAAGCCCTCCCCAGACAAGCACTTGCAACTAATGAAAAACTGTTTTTT. Protein sequence: CSVEALPRQALATNEKLFF.

The count of this clone is one. The chain employs TRBV11-2 and TRBJ2-5, with TRBD1 as a possible D gene (5 bases). Per the germline V gene, CDR1 is SGHAT and CDR2 is FQNNGV. The CDR3 covers 12 residues. Trimming cost V 5 bases and J 5 bases, with 9 bases left between them. The chain's CDR3 is CASSRKGETQYF. In DNA form, the CDR3 reads TGTGCCAGCAGCCGGAAGGGGGAGACCCAGTACTTC.